These 10 T cell receptor beta chains share one sample of origin, sequenced in a study of shared clonotypes between healthy human individuals. Sequencing used immunoSEQ multiplex PCR; TCRdb keeps in-frame clones, though not all of them. The repertoire holds 1,100,000 or so clones, with 75% to 80% as singletons. The sequenced sample was memory CD4+ T cells from PBMCs. Subset denoted: CD45RA-negative fraction. The receptors stem from a man aged 18 to 30 in good health. Some clones in this sample may be carry-over from other donors' samples.

The genes are TRBV4-1 and TRBJ2-2; D gene unclear. The germline V gene has CDR1 MGHRA and CDR2 YSYEKL. CDR3 size: 13 residues. V was pared by 3 bases and J by 3 bases, with 5 bases between. The DNA for the CDR3 is TGCGCCAGCAGCCACATAGACACCGGGGAGCTGTTTTTT. This translates into CASSHIDTGELFF.

CDR3 sequence (DNA): TGTGCCAGTAGATCGGAGAGGGATCGACAGGGGTGGAGCACAGATACGCAGTATTTT. As protein: CASRSERDRQGWSTDTQYF. This chain links TRBV19 with TRBJ2-3, with 8 bases matching TRBD1. Looked up from germline, CDR1 is LNHDA and CDR2 is SQIVND (reference sequence). The ends lost 6 bases at V and 0 bases at J; junction bases unmatched: 17. This CDR3 spans 19 amino acids.

V and J are TRBV5-4 and TRBJ2-7, with D possibly being TRBD1 (6 bases). Trimming took 2 bases from V and 3 from J, leaving 18 bases between them. The CDR3 is 16 residues long. Germline CDR1 reads SGHNT; CDR2 reads YYREEE (reference sequence). The CDR3 here is CASSLGPTGDNYEQYF. CDR3 nucleotides: TGTGCCAGCAGCTTAGGACCGACAGGAGATAACTACGAGCAGTACTTC. Combining the CDR3 with reference TRBV5-4 and TRBJ2-7 gives the whole variable domain ETGVTQSPTHLIKTRGQQVTLRCSSQSGHNTVSWYQQALGQGPQFIFQYYREEENGRGNFPPRFSGLQFPNYSSELNVNALELDDSALYLCASSLGPTGDNYEQYFGPGTRLTVT.

The genes are TRBV7-6 and TRBJ1-2, with a possible D match to TRBD1 (5 bases). CDR1 SGHVS and CDR2 FNYEAQ come from the germline V gene. V was pared by 5 bases and J by 7 bases, with 14 bases between. CDR3 length: 13 amino acids. CDR3 residues: CASSADTGGGYTF. CDR3 DNA sequence: TGTGCCAGCAGCGCGGACACCGGCGGTGGCTACACCTTC. Together with reference TRBV7-6 and TRBJ1-2, the CDR3 gives the full variable domain: GAGVSQSPRYKVTKRGQDVALRCDPISGHVSLYWYRQALGQGPEFLTYFNYEAQQDKSGLPNDRFSAERPEGSISTLTIQRTEQRDSAMYRCASSADTGGGYTFGSGTRLTVV.

This chain links TRBV4-1 with TRBJ2-3; D call uncertain. Germline CDR1 reads MGHRA; CDR2 reads YSYEKL. The CDR3 length is 16 residues. The germline V and J ends were trimmed by 6 bases and 0 bases, with 16 bases remaining between them. This CDR3 is CASSQPDGPSTDTQYF. In DNA form, the CDR3 reads TGCGCCAGCAGTCAGCCCGACGGACCCAGCACAGATACGCAGTATTTT.

This clone was seen a handful of times. The junction shows a germline mismatch at one end, possibly a read error. This chain uses TRBV19 with TRBJ1-5; D might be TRBD1 (5 bases). Germline assignment: CDR1 LNHDA and CDR2 SQIVND (reference sequence). CDR3 length: 12 amino acids. CDR3 sequence: CASQGSYQPQHF. DNA for the CDR3: TGTGCCAGCCAGGGTAGCTATCAGCCCCAGCATTTT.

On this clone: One end of the junction is discordant with germline, which a read error may explain. The chain employs TRBV6-5 and TRBJ2-4, with 8 nucleotides matching TRBD1. The CDR3 loop spans 13 amino acids. In germline, CDR1 is MNHEY, CDR2 SVGAGI. CDR3 sequence: CAISVGQGDIQYF. The CDR3 region has the DNA TGTGCCATCAGTGTCGGACAGGGTGACATTCAGTACTTC.

This sequence joins TRBV5-4 and TRBJ2-3; possible D gene TRBD1, 5 bases. Germline lookup yields CDR1 SGHNT and CDR2 YYREEE (reference sequence). Trimming shortened V by 2 bases and J by 0 bases, and 13 bases separated the two germline ends. CDR3 length: 16 residues. CDR3 coding DNA: TGTGCCAGCAGCTTTCGCAGGGATAGGAGCACAGATACGCAGTATTTT. The encoded protein is CASSFRRDRSTDTQYF.

The V gene is TRBV6-4, the J gene TRBJ1-2, with D perhaps matching TRBD1 (6 bases). This CDR3 is 14 amino acids long. Trimming left V 6 bases short and J 2 bases short, with 13 bases between. Looked up from germline, CDR1 is MRHNA and CDR2 is SNTAGT. The CDR3: CASSAGQGNYGYTF. The CDR3 DNA reads TGTGCCAGCAGCGCCGGCCAGGGGAACTATGGCTACACCTTC.

The chain carries TRBV27 and TRBJ2-1; 13 bases line up with TRBD2. CDR3 length equals 15 residues. Germline loops: CDR1 MNHEY, CDR2 SMNVEV (reference sequence). With 5 bases clipped from V and 7 bases from J, the junction kept 5 bases outside the gene matches. CDR3 nucleotides: TGTGCCAGCAGTACGGGACTAGCGGGGTTTAATGAGCAGTTCTTC. Protein product: CASSTGLAGFNEQFF.